The clone carrying this T cell receptor beta chain appeared many times. Its antigen is still unknown. Each CDR3 protein gets one entry after TCRdb re-called the reads with MiXCR. The table includes approximately 280,000 distinct CDR3 sequences, 20% to 25% detected once. The data were obtained in a study of T cell repertoires in cytomegalovirus infection. This CDR3 contains 15 residues. V lost 5 bases and J lost 2, with 14 bases in between. Germline CDR1 SGHTA, CDR2 FQGNSA. The sample here was cultured PBMCs, taken from culture after CMV antigen stimulation. This TCR came from a human donor in good health (CMV status not recorded). Some clones in this sample may be carry-over from other donors' samples. The chain couples TRBV7-2 to TRBJ2-3; D is unresolved. The CDR3 coding sequence is TGTGCCAGCAGCCTAGACTCCGGGCACACAGATACGCAGTATTTT. Translated, it gives CASSLDSGHTDTQYF.